This is a list of T cell receptor beta chains from one sample in a study of follicular helper T cells after annual influenza vaccination. Measured with immunoSEQ multiplex PCR; TCRdb has only the in-frame clones, and not every one. The repertoire holds some 4,900 clones, with approximately 90% as singletons. Here the sequenced sample was CXCR5+ CD38- circulating T follicular helper cells from blood, taken 7 days after influenza vaccination. The origin of the receptors is an adult who received the influenza vaccine. CDR3s leave out the opening cysteine and the closing phenylalanine or tryptophan.

V: TRBV5-4
CDR3: ASSQDIQETQY

V: TRBV7-9
CDR3: ASSLGTSGQETQY

V: TRBV6-4
CDR3: ASSDSAGGIAGELF

V: TRBV28
CDR3: ASSLPSTTEAF

V: TRBV6-5
CDR3: ASRPSQGQLNTIY

V: TRBV7-6
CDR3: ASSFGTLQETQY

V: TRBV27
CDR3: ASSWDREGEQF

V: TRBV13
CDR3: ASSLRWEGETQY

V: TRBV2
CDR3: ASSLRQLAGELF